Listed below are T cell receptor beta chains from one sample, sequenced in a study of control samples from healthy donors and cancer patients. Assay: immunoSEQ multiplex PCR; the TCRdb copy retains only in-frame clones and omits some. The sample comprises about 130,000 clones, about 93% of which are singletons, and 1.5% to 2% rests with the top ten. The sample taken for sequencing was PBMCs. These receptors all come from a man between 50 and 59 years old with head and neck cancer. Both conserved end residues are part of each CDR3. The order of the fields is V gene, D gene, clone size, J gene, CDR3 DNA, CDR3 protein. A D gene is named only where the DNA matches it firmly. Not all rows give a size; the values are once, few, many and, for expanded clones, a class.

V gene: TRBV7-9
D gene: TRBD1
clone size: .
J gene: TRBJ1-4
CDR3 DNA: TGTGCCAGCAGCTCCGGGACAGGGGGTTATGAAAAACTGTTTTTT
CDR3 protein: CASSSGTGGYEKLFF

V gene: TRBV7-2
D gene: TRBD2
clone size: .
J gene: TRBJ2-5
CDR3 DNA: TGTGCCAGCAGCTTAGGCCTAGCGGGTGCTCAAGAGACCCAGTACTTC
CDR3 protein: CASSLGLAGAQETQYF

V gene: TRBV2
D gene: TRBD1
clone size: .
J gene: TRBJ1-5
CDR3 DNA: TGTGCCAGCAGTTTACAGGGGGGGGGTCAGCCCCAGCATTTT
CDR3 protein: CASSLQGGGQPQHF

V gene: TRBV2
D gene: .
clone size: once
J gene: TRBJ1-1
CDR3 DNA: TGTGCCAGCAGGTTTACAGGGTACACTGAAGCTTTCTTT
CDR3 protein: CASRFTGYTEAFF

V gene: TRBV19
D gene: TRBD1
clone size: .
J gene: TRBJ1-2
CDR3 DNA: TGTGCCAGTAGTATGGGGCCGACGGGACAGCTGACTAACTATGGCTACACCTTC
CDR3 protein: CASSMGPTGQLTNYGYTF

V gene: TRBV6-6
D gene: .
clone size: .
J gene: TRBJ1-1
CDR3 DNA: TGTGCCAGCAGTTACTCGGGGTCCTTGAACACTGAAGCTTTCTTT
CDR3 protein: CASSYSGSLNTEAFF

V gene: TRBV27
D gene: TRBD1
clone size: once
J gene: TRBJ2-3
CDR3 DNA: TGTGCCAGCAGTCTCAGAACCGGACGGGACAGGGCAACAGATACGCAGTATTTT
CDR3 protein: CASSLRTGRDRATDTQYF

V gene: TRBV6-5
D gene: .
clone size: .
J gene: TRBJ2-2
CDR3 DNA: TGTGCCAGCAGTTACGGGGGTTCCACCGGGGAGCTGTTTTTT
CDR3 protein: CASSYGGSTGELFF

V gene: TRBV7-8
D gene: TRBD1
clone size: .
J gene: TRBJ2-6
CDR3 DNA: TGTGCCAGCAGCCTAAGGACAGGGGCCGTTTCTGGGGCCAACGTCCTGACTTTC
CDR3 protein: CASSLRTGAVSGANVLTF

V gene: TRBV7-8
D gene: .
clone size: .
J gene: TRBJ1-1
CDR3 DNA: TGTGCCAGCTCAATGGGGCACCTGAACACTGAAGCTTTCTTT
CDR3 protein: CASSMGHLNTEAFF

V gene: TRBV18
D gene: TRBD1
clone size: .
J gene: TRBJ1-1
CDR3 DNA: TGTGCCAGCTCCCCGGACAGGGTGAACACTGAAGCTTTCTTT
CDR3 protein: CASSPDRVNTEAFF

V gene: TRBV2
D gene: TRBD2
clone size: .
J gene: TRBJ2-1
CDR3 DNA: TGTGCCAGCAGTGCCCCGGGGGGGAGCAAATACAATGAGCAGTTCTTC
CDR3 protein: CASSAPGGSKYNEQFF

V gene: TRBV5-5
D gene: .
clone size: few
J gene: TRBJ2-5
CDR3 DNA: TGTGCCAGCAGCTCCGGGGCACAAGAGACCCAGTACTTC
CDR3 protein: CASSSGAQETQYF

V gene: TRBV2
D gene: .
clone size: once
J gene: TRBJ1-5
CDR3 DNA: TGTGCCAGCATGAGGGTTCACAATCAGCCCCAGCATTTT
CDR3 protein: CASMRVHNQPQHF

V gene: TRBV4-2
D gene: TRBD2
clone size: once
J gene: TRBJ2-5
CDR3 DNA: TGTGCCAGCAGCCAATCGGGGGGTAATCAAGAGACCCAGTACTTC
CDR3 protein: CASSQSGGNQETQYF

V gene: TRBV5-1
D gene: TRBD2
clone size: once
J gene: TRBJ2-1
CDR3 DNA: TGCGCCACTACATCGGGGGGGCAATCCTACAATGAGCAGTTCTTC
CDR3 protein: CATTSGGQSYNEQFF

V gene: TRBV15
D gene: .
clone size: .
J gene: TRBJ2-2
CDR3 DNA: TGTGCCACCCGGGGACAGAACACCGGGGAGCTGTTTTTT
CDR3 protein: CATRGQNTGELFF

V gene: TRBV6-5
D gene: TRBD1
clone size: .
J gene: TRBJ1-1
CDR3 DNA: TGTGCCACCATCGGACAGGGCAACACTGAAGCTTTCTTT
CDR3 protein: CATIGQGNTEAFF

V gene: TRBV3-1/TRBV3-2
D gene: .
clone size: .
J gene: TRBJ2-7
CDR3 DNA: TGTGCCAGCAGCCCCGGTATGGACTACGAGCAGTACTTC
CDR3 protein: CASSPGMDYEQYF

V gene: TRBV19
D gene: .
clone size: .
J gene: TRBJ1-2
CDR3 DNA: TGTGCCAGTAGCAAGGGCATTAACTATGGCTACACCTTC
CDR3 protein: CASSKGINYGYTF

V gene: TRBV6-5
D gene: .
clone size: .
J gene: TRBJ2-3
CDR3 DNA: TGTGCCAGCAGTTACTCGGGCAGTTTTGCAGCAGATACGCAGTATTTT
CDR3 protein: CASSYSGSFAADTQYF

V gene: TRBV4-2
D gene: TRBD2
clone size: .
J gene: TRBJ2-7
CDR3 DNA: TGTGCCAGCAGCCAGGCTTTAGCGGGGGGTCCGTGGGGATATTACGAGCAGTACTTC
CDR3 protein: CASSQALAGGPWGYYEQYF

V gene: TRBV24-1
D gene: .
clone size: .
J gene: TRBJ2-2
CDR3 DNA: TGTGCCACCGGATCCATCACCGGGGAGCTGTTTTTT
CDR3 protein: CATGSITGELFF

V gene: TRBV7-2
D gene: TRBD2
clone size: .
J gene: TRBJ2-1
CDR3 DNA: TGTGCCAGCAGCTTTGGCGGGGGGCCTAATGAGCAGTTCTTC
CDR3 protein: CASSFGGGPNEQFF

V gene: TRBV25-1
D gene: TRBD1
clone size: .
J gene: TRBJ1-1
CDR3 DNA: TGTGCCAGCAGCAGGGGGACTGAAGCTTTCTTT
CDR3 protein: CASSRGTEAFF

V gene: TRBV5-5
D gene: TRBD1
clone size: once
J gene: TRBJ2-7
CDR3 DNA: TGTGCCAGCAGCTTGGCCGGGACAGGGGACTACGAGCAGTACTTC
CDR3 protein: CASSLAGTGDYEQYF

V gene: TRBV7-2
D gene: .
clone size: .
J gene: TRBJ2-5
CDR3 DNA: TGTGCCAGCAGACTCACGGGACCAGAGACCCAGTACTTC
CDR3 protein: CASRLTGPETQYF

V gene: TRBV2
D gene: .
clone size: once
J gene: TRBJ2-2
CDR3 DNA: TGTGCCAGCAGTGATAGCACTGGCGGGGAGCTGTTTTTT
CDR3 protein: CASSDSTGGELFF

V gene: TRBV5-1
D gene: TRBD1
clone size: .
J gene: TRBJ1-1
CDR3 DNA: TGCGCCAGCAGCCATTGGACAGGGGGCCCCACTGAAGCTTTCTTT
CDR3 protein: CASSHWTGGPTEAFF

V gene: TRBV10-3
D gene: .
clone size: .
J gene: TRBJ1-1
CDR3 DNA: TGTGCCATTTCCCGGCGCCTCGTAGGGGAAAGCACTGAAGCTTTCTTT
CDR3 protein: CAISRRLVGESTEAFF

V gene: TRBV4-3
D gene: .
clone size: .
J gene: TRBJ1-6
CDR3 DNA: TGCGCCAGCAGCCAAGGGTCCGGGGCCCATTATAATTCACCCCTCCACTTT
CDR3 protein: CASSQGSGAHYNSPLHF

V gene: TRBV4-2
D gene: TRBD1
clone size: .
J gene: TRBJ2-2
CDR3 DNA: TGTGCCAGCAGCCTCCAGGGGGCGCCGACCGGGGAGCTGTTTTTT
CDR3 protein: CASSLQGAPTGELFF

V gene: TRBV21-1
D gene: .
clone size: once
J gene: TRBJ1-2
CDR3 DNA: TGTGCCAGCAGCTTACTGGACAGGGAGGGCTACACCTTC
CDR3 protein: CASSLLDREGYTF

V gene: TRBV7-3
D gene: .
clone size: .
J gene: TRBJ1-5
CDR3 DNA: TGTGCCAGCAGCTCCAAAGGAGGGAGCAATCAGCCCCAGCATTTT
CDR3 protein: CASSSKGGSNQPQHF

V gene: TRBV28
D gene: .
clone size: .
J gene: TRBJ1-6
CDR3 DNA: TGTGCCAGCAGTCTTACGAACAGGGTCTTACATTCACCCCTCCACTTT
CDR3 protein: CASSLTNRVLHSPLHF

V gene: TRBV6-6
D gene: .
clone size: .
J gene: TRBJ1-4
CDR3 DNA: TGTGCCAGCAGTTACTCCGGGGGGCGAAGTAATGAAAAACTGTTTTTT
CDR3 protein: CASSYSGGRSNEKLFF

V gene: TRBV6-2/TRBV6-3
D gene: TRBD2
clone size: .
J gene: TRBJ2-3
CDR3 DNA: TGTGCCAGCAGCCCCTGGACTAGCGGGGGAACAGTCTCAGATACGCAGTATTTT
CDR3 protein: CASSPWTSGGTVSDTQYF

V gene: TRBV4-1
D gene: .
clone size: .
J gene: TRBJ1-1
CDR3 DNA: TGCGCCAGCAGCCAAGATTCTAGACCTCCTACTGAAGCTTTCTTT
CDR3 protein: CASSQDSRPPTEAFF

V gene: TRBV6-2/TRBV6-3
D gene: .
clone size: .
J gene: TRBJ1-3
CDR3 DNA: .
CDR3 protein: CASSSSPFSGNTIYF

V gene: TRBV13
D gene: .
clone size: .
J gene: TRBJ2-6
CDR3 DNA: TGTGCCAGCAGCTCTGGGGACGGGGCCAACGTCCTGACTTTC
CDR3 protein: CASSSGDGANVLTF

V gene: TRBV6-5
D gene: .
clone size: .
J gene: TRBJ1-3
CDR3 DNA: TGTGCCAGCAGTTACTCGGTCGGGGGCACCATATATTTT
CDR3 protein: CASSYSVGGTIYF

V gene: TRBV12-3/TRBV12-4
D gene: .
clone size: .
J gene: TRBJ2-7
CDR3 DNA: TGTGCCAGCAGTTCCAGGGGAGACGAGCAGTACTTC
CDR3 protein: CASSSRGDEQYF

V gene: TRBV7-8
D gene: TRBD2
clone size: .
J gene: TRBJ2-1
CDR3 DNA: TGTGCCAGCAGCTTACGAGCGGGGGGGCAAAGCTCCTACAATGAGCAGTTCTTC
CDR3 protein: CASSLRAGGQSSYNEQFF

V gene: TRBV28
D gene: .
clone size: .
J gene: TRBJ1-6
CDR3 DNA: TGTGCCAGCAGTTTCCCGACAAAAGCCCCTTCACCCCTCCACTTT
CDR3 protein: CASSFPTKAPSPLHF

V gene: TRBV6-2/TRBV6-3
D gene: .
clone size: .
J gene: TRBJ2-6
CDR3 DNA: TGTGCCAGCAGTTACGGGGGGACTGGGGCCAACGTCCTGACTTTC
CDR3 protein: CASSYGGTGANVLTF

V gene: TRBV3-1/TRBV3-2
D gene: .
clone size: once
J gene: TRBJ2-5
CDR3 DNA: TGTGCCAGCAGCCAAGATGGGAGAGAGACCCAGTACTTC
CDR3 protein: CASSQDGRETQYF

V gene: TRBV10-3
D gene: .
clone size: medium-sized
J gene: TRBJ2-1
CDR3 DNA: TGTGCCATTTCAGGGGAATCCAATGAGCAGTTCTTC
CDR3 protein: CAISGESNEQFF

V gene: TRBV6-2/TRBV6-3
D gene: TRBD1
clone size: .
J gene: TRBJ2-7
CDR3 DNA: TGTGCCAGCAGTTACGGACAGGGGACCTACGAGCAGTACTTC
CDR3 protein: CASSYGQGTYEQYF

V gene: TRBV5-1
D gene: .
clone size: .
J gene: TRBJ2-2
CDR3 DNA: TGCGCCAGCGGGGCCGGGGTGGACACCGGGGAGCTGTTTTTT
CDR3 protein: CASGAGVDTGELFF

V gene: TRBV14
D gene: .
clone size: .
J gene: TRBJ1-1
CDR3 DNA: TGTGCCAGCACGCCTACTGGGCAGGGACGAACTGAAGCTTTCTTT
CDR3 protein: CASTPTGQGRTEAFF

V gene: TRBV5-6
D gene: .
clone size: .
J gene: TRBJ2-1
CDR3 DNA: TGTGCCAGCACTCCATGGGGCTCCTACAATGAGCAGTTCTTC
CDR3 protein: CASTPWGSYNEQFF

V gene: TRBV15
D gene: TRBD2
clone size: .
J gene: TRBJ2-3
CDR3 DNA: TGTGCCACCAGCAGGTACCAGGGACTAGCGGGGGGCCGAGATACGCAGTATTTT
CDR3 protein: CATSRYQGLAGGRDTQYF

V gene: TRBV18
D gene: .
clone size: .
J gene: TRBJ2-3
CDR3 DNA: TGTGCCAGCTCACCACCGGGCACCCTCGCGAGCACAGATACGCAGTATTTT
CDR3 protein: CASSPPGTLASTDTQYF

V gene: TRBV6-5
D gene: .
clone size: .
J gene: TRBJ1-6
CDR3 DNA: TGTGCCAGCAGTTACGGGCGGGAGGATTCACCCCTCCACTTT
CDR3 protein: CASSYGREDSPLHF

V gene: TRBV28
D gene: TRBD1
clone size: .
J gene: TRBJ1-2
CDR3 DNA: TGTGCCAGCAGGGGTCGGACAGGGACGTGGAGCGGCTACACCTTC
CDR3 protein: CASRGRTGTWSGYTF

V gene: TRBV18
D gene: TRBD1
clone size: .
J gene: TRBJ1-6
CDR3 DNA: TGTGCCAGCTCACCAGAGACAGGGTCTTCACCCCTCCACTTT
CDR3 protein: CASSPETGSSPLHF

V gene: TRBV7-9
D gene: TRBD1
clone size: .
J gene: TRBJ1-1
CDR3 DNA: TGTGCCAGCAGCCCAAGACAGGGATTGAACACTGAAGCTTTCTTT
CDR3 protein: CASSPRQGLNTEAFF